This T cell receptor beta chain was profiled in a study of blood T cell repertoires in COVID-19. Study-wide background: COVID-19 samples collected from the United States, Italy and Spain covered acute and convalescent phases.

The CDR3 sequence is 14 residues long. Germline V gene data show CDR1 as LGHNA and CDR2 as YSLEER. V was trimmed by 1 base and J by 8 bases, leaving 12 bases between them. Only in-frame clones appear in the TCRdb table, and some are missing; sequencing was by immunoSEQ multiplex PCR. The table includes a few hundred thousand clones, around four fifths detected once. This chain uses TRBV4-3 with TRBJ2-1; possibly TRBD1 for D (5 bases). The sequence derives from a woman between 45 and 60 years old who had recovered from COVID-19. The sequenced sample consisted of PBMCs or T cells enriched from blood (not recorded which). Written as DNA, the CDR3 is TGCGCCAGCAGCCAAGCCCCACAGGTTCATGAGCAGTTCTTC. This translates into CASSQAPQVHEQFF.